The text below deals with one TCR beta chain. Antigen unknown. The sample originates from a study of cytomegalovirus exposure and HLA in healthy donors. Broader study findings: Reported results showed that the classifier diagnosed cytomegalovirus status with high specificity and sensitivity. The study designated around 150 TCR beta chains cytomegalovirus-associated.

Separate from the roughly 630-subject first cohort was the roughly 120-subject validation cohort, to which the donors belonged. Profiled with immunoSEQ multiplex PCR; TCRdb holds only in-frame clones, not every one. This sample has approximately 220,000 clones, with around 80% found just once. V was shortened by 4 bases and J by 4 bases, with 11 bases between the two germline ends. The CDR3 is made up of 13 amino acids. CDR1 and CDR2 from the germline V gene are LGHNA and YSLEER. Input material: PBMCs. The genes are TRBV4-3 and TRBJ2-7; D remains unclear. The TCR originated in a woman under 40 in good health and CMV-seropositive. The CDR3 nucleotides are TGCGCCAGCAGCCCCGCGCTAAATTACGAGCAGTACTTC. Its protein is CASSPALNYEQYF.